This T cell receptor (beta chain) was captured in a study of control samples from healthy donors and cancer patients. Trimming left V 7 bases short and J 0 bases short, with 15 bases between. The germline gives CDR1 MNHEY, CDR2 SVGAGI. The CDR3 sequence is 15 residues long. The data were produced by immunoSEQ multiplex PCR, yet TCRdb's version contains in-frame clones alone and is incomplete. Seen here are about 120,000 clones, around 92% observed once, and the top ten hold about 0.6%. The source is an elderly man with head and neck cancer. The sequencing input was PBMCs. The V gene is TRBV6-5, the J gene TRBJ1-1, with D possibly TRBD1 on 6 matching bases. CDR3 residues: CASINRQGMNTEAFF. CDR3 DNA sequence: TGTGCCAGCATCAATCGGCAGGGGATGAACACTGAAGCTTTCTTT.